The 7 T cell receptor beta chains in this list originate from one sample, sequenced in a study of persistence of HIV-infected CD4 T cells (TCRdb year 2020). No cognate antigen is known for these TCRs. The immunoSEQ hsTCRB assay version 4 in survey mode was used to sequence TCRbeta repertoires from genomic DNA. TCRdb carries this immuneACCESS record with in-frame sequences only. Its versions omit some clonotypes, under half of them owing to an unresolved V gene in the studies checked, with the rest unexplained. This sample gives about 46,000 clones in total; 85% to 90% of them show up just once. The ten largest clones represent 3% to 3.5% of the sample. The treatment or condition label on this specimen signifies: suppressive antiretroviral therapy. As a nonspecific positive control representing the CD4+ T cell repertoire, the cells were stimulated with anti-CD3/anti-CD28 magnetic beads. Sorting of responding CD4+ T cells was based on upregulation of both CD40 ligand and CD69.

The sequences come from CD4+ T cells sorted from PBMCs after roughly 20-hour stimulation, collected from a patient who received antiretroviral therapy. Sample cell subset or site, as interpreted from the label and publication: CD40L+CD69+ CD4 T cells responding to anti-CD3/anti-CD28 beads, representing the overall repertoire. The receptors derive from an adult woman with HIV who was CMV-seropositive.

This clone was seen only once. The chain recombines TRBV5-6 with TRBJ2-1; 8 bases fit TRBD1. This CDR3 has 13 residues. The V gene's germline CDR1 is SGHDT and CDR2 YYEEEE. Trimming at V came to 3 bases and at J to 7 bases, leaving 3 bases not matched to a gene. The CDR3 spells CASSWTGMNEQFF. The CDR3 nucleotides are TGTGCCAGCAGCTGGACAGGGATGAATGAGCAGTTCTTC.

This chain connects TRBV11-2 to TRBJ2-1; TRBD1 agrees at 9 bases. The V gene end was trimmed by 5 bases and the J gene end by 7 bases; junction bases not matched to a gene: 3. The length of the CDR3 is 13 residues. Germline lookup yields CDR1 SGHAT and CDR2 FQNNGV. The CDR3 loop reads CASSPDRGNEQFF. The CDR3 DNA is TGTGCCAGCAGCCCGGACAGGGGAAATGAGCAGTTCTTC.

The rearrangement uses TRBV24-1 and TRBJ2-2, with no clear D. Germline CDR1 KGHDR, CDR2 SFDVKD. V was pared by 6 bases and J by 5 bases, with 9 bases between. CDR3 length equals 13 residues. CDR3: CATSRSRTGELFF. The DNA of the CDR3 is TGTGCCACCAGTCGGTCCAGGACCGGGGAGCTGTTTTTT.

In nucleotides, the CDR3 is TGTGCCAGCAGGGTCGAGCTAGCCGGGGAGCTGTTTTTT. Encoded protein: CASRVELAGELFF. The gene calls are TRBV2 and TRBJ2-2; D uncertain. The CDR3 totals 13 residues. V lost 6 bases to trimming and J lost 6 bases, with 11 bases between them. From germline, CDR1 is SNHLY and CDR2 FYNNEI.

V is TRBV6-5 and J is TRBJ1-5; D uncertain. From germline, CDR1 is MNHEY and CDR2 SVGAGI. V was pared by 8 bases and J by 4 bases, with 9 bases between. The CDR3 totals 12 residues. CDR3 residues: CASGPLNQPQHF. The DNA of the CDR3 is TGTGCCAGCGGCCCCCTTAATCAGCCCCAGCATTTT.

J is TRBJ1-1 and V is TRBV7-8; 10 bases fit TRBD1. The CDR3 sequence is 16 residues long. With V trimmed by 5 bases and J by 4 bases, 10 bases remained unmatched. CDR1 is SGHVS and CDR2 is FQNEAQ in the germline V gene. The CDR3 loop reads CASSGRTGGRGTEAFF. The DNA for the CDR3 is TGTGCCAGCAGCGGACGGACAGGGGGTCGAGGCACTGAAGCTTTCTTT.

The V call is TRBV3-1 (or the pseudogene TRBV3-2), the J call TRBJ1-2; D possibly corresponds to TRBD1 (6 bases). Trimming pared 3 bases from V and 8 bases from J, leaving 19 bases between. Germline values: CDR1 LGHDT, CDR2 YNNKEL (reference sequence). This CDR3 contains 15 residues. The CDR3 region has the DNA TGTGCCAGCAGCCATCGAGGACAGCGGGTAGGAGGCTACACCTTC. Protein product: CASSHRGQRVGGYTF.